The subject of this entry is one T cell receptor beta chain. Germline V lookup: CDR1 MNHEY, CDR2 SMNVEV (reference sequence). The CDR3 loop spans 14 amino acids. V was shortened by 5 bases and J by 1 base, with 12 bases between the two germline ends. The data were obtained in a study of blood T cell repertoires in COVID-19. Study information: There were acute and convalescent COVID-19 samples, and they came from the United States, Italy and Spain. Nucleic acid was either cDNA or gDNA, and it came from T cells, B-cell-depleted T cells, or PBMCs.

Source study methods: How many nucleated cells were present was estimated from reference gene primer amplification. The data were produced by immunoSEQ multiplex PCR, yet TCRdb's version contains in-frame clones alone and is incomplete. V, J and clone size reflect that table, while D and trimming were determined from the DNA. The table lists roughly 260,000 clones, roughly 87% of them singletons. The chain recombines TRBV27 with TRBJ2-7, with D possibly being TRBD1 (5 bases). The sample taken for sequencing was peripheral blood. This receptor was identified in a woman in her fifties or sixties who had recovered from COVID-19. The CDR3 is CASSRTGTSYEQYF. CDR3 nucleotide sequence: TGTGCCAGCAGTAGAACAGGAACTTCCTACGAGCAGTACTTC.